This T cell receptor (beta chain) was identified in a study of T cells in narcolepsy. About this clone itself: Antigen: not known.

The method was immunoSEQ multiplex PCR; TCRdb's version includes in-frame clones alone and lacks a portion of them. The table has just under 35,000 clones, about 85% seen once. Points from the study as a whole: Comparing one patient's CSF and blood CD4+ clonotypes highlighted HCRT- and TRIB2-specific autoreactive clonotypes. Reportedly, autoreactive clonotypes were serially detected in patients' blood but not controls'.

This CDR3 region has 15 residues. The V end was cut by 5 bases, the J end by 0 bases, with 8 bases between. Germline lookup yields CDR1 LNHDA and CDR2 SQIVND (reference sequence). The TCR originated in a human donor in good health. This rearrangement joins TRBV19 to TRBJ2-6; D is unresolved. Sequenced material: memory (CD45RA-) CD4+ T cells from blood. CDR3 residues: CASSWQSSGANVLTF. The CDR3 DNA sequence: TGTGCCAGTAGTTGGCAGTCCTCTGGGGCCAACGTCCTGACTTTC.